The subject of this entry is one TCR beta chain. Its cognate antigen is unknown. The data are from a study of OX40 agonist ivuxolimab in advanced cancers. Study background: A mean age of approximately 58 years, range roughly 20 to 85, was recorded, and 82.7% were male. Whole-study results and caveats: Expanded clones tended on average to be more numerous among CD8+ T cells than CD4+.

Sequenced by immunoSEQ multiplex PCR; TCRdb stores in-frame clones only, minus some. The table includes roughly 75,000 clones, 86% detected once. Deletions cut 10 bases from V and 3 bases from J, with 15 bases between. Germline V gene data show CDR1 as LNHDA and CDR2 as SQIVND (reference sequence). The CDR3 extends over 14 amino acids. The chain couples TRBV19 to TRBJ2-2; D remains unclear. The source material was CD4+ or CD8+ T cells sorted from blood, sampled in a trial of the OX40 agonist ivuxolimab. The TCR comes from an adult with an advanced solid tumor such as melanoma, head and neck, liver or kidney cancer. This CDR3 reads CATLRDFDTGELFF. In DNA form, the CDR3 reads TGTGCCACCTTAAGGGATTTCGACACCGGGGAGCTGTTTTTT.